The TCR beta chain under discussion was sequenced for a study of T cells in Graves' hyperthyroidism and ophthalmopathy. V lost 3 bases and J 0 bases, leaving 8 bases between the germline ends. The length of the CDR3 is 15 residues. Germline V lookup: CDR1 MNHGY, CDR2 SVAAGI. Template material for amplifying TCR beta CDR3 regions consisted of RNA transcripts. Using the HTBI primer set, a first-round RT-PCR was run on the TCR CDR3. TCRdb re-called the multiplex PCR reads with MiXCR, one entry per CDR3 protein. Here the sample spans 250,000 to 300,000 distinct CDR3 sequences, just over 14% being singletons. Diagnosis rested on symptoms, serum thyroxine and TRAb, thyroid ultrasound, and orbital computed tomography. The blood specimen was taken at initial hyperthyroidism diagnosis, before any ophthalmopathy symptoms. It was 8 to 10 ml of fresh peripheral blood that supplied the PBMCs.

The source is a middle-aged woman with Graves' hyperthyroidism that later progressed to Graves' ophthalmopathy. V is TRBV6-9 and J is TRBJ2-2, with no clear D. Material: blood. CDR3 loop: CASSYRVANTGELFF. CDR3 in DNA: TGTGCCAGCAGTTACAGAGTCGCGAACACCGGGGAGCTGTTTTTT.